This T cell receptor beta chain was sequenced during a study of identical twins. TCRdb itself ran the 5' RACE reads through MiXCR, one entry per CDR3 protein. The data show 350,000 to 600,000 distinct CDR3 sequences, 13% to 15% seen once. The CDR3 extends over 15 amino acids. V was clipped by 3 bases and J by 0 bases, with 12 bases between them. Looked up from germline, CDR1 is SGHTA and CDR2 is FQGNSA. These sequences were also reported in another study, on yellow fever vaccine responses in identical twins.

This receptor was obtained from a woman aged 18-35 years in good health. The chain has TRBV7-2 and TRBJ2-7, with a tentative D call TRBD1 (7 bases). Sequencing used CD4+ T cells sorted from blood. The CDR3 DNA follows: TGTGCCAGCAGCTTTGGAGGGGGCGGCTCCTACGAGCAGTACTTC. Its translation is CASSFGGGGSYEQYF.